The T cell receptor (beta chain) described here comes from a study of T cells in localized non-small cell lung cancer. The authors took atypia-free adjacent lung at least 2 cm from the tumor margin. Notes on the study in general: The study sequenced only one region of the tumor. As a result, intratumor heterogeneity could not be excluded and remains possible. With higher T cell density in blood came longer overall survival. Appearances in adjacent lung were noted for a median 57 of the top 100 tumor clones.

The CDR3 spans 14 residues. Trimming removed 6 bases from V and 0 bases from J, with 11 bases in between. CDR1 and CDR2 (germline): SGHNT, YENEEA. Here immunoSEQ multiplex PCR was the method, and the copy in TCRdb shows in-frame clones only, minus some. The sample records under 2,500 clones, about 24% being singletons. This clone has only a few counts. Its antigen is not identified. This receptor was obtained from a male donor at least 60 years old with stage I lung adenocarcinoma. The chain couples TRBV11-3 to TRBJ1-2; D might be TRBD1 (5 bases). Sequencing used normal lung tissue next to the tumor, obtained before any cancer treatment. The CDR3 region is CASRPGPANYGYTF. The DNA of the CDR3 is TGTGCCAGCAGACCAGGGCCCGCTAACTATGGCTACACCTTC. The variable domain in full, completed from reference TRBV11-3 and TRBJ1-2, reads EAGVVQSPRYKIIEKKQPVAFWCNPISGHNTLYWYLQNLGQGPELLIRYENEEAVDDSQLPKDRFSAERLKGVDSTLKIQPAELGDSAVYLCASRPGPANYGYTFGSGTRLTVV.